This T cell receptor beta chain was found in a study of blood T cell repertoires in COVID-19. Turning to the study itself: The United States, Italy and Spain were the sources of the acute and convalescent COVID-19 samples.

Authors' analysis steps: From reference gene primer amplification, estimates of nucleated cell counts were derived. Generated by immunoSEQ multiplex PCR, the TCRdb table keeps only in-frame clones and is missing some. The V and J calls and clone size are taken from that table; D and trimming were inferred from the DNA. Among 200,000 to 300,000 clones listed, almost 85% were seen once. Germline V lookup: CDR1 SQVTM, CDR2 ANQGSEA. With 7 bases removed from V and 6 bases from J, the gap between germline ends came to 18 bases. The CDR3 runs 13 residues. The sequenced sample was peripheral blood. The TCR originated in a man over 45 with acute or convalescent COVID-19. The genes are TRBV29-1 and TRBJ1-2; D perhaps matches TRBD1 (6 bases). CDR3 in DNA: TGCAGCGGGAATGAGGGGGGGCCTGATGGCTACACCTTC. Protein sequence: CSGNEGGPDGYTF.